This T cell receptor beta chain was recorded in a study of blood T cells in healthy people across ages. Germline V lookup: CDR1 SQVTM, CDR2 ANQGSEA. The CDR3 runs to 11 residues. Through a sample-barcoded 5' primer and a J-beta primer mix, a second PCR was run for roughly 7 to 12 cycles. MiXCR, run by TCRdb on the 5' RACE reads, gives a single entry per CDR3 protein. This table holds over 600,000 distinct CDR3 sequences, about half found once. This receptor was taken from a man older than 75 in good health. The specimen sequenced was blood. The V gene is TRBV29-1, the J gene TRBJ2-5, with D possibly TRBD1 on 7 matching bases. The J call may be faulty, since TRBJ2-7 better matches the DNA end. The CDR3 DNA sequence: TGCAGCGTAAACAGGGGAGGCGAGCAGTACTTC. Its protein product is CSVNRGGEQYF.